This TCR beta chain was recorded in a study of CD8 T cells in ankylosing spondylitis. Quantitative 5'-RACE with molecular barcodes produced the TCR beta libraries. One entry per CDR3 protein results from TCRdb running MiXCR on the 5' RACE reads. The sample contains under 250,000 distinct CDR3 sequences, 7% to 10% of which appear only once. This clonotype was seen repeatedly, ten times or more. Its antigen is undetermined. The V gene's germline CDR1 is DFQATT and CDR2 SNEGSKA (reference sequence). V lost 5 bases to trimming and J lost 2 bases, with 12 bases between them. CDR3 length equals 13 residues. Study observations and caveats: From matched ankylosing spondylitis synovial fluid, disease-linked clones were reportedly recovered at significantly enriched levels. A motif in TCR beta, a set of fewer than ten highly homologous variants, appeared characteristic of ankylosing spondylitis blood. Several of the motif variants were reported before in synovial fluid and blood from reactive arthritis.

This chain links TRBV20-1 with TRBJ1-2; possibly TRBD1 for D (5 bases). The sample comprised blood, either unsorted or a sorted T cell fraction (not recorded which). The receptor was derived from a female donor with ankylosing spondylitis or in good health (not recorded which). DNA of the CDR3: TGCAGTGCTCCCACCGGGACGAACTATGGCTACACCTTC. It specifies CSAPTGTNYGYTF.